These 6 T cell receptor beta chains originate from one sample sequenced in a study of blood T cells in healthy people across ages. Sample-barcoded 5' priming and a J-beta primer mix drove a second PCR of about 6 to 12 cycles. TCRdb re-analysed the 5' RACE reads in MiXCR, keeping a single row per CDR3 protein. The profile shows approximately 800,000 distinct CDR3 sequences, about a quarter of them singletons. The sample was also linked to a second study, of T cells of mothers and their children.

The material sequenced was blood. These receptors were collected from a boy between 10 and 17 years old in good health.

This chain links TRBV10-3 with TRBJ2-5; D call uncertain. The J call is in doubt because the DNA end fits TRBJ2-7 better. The CDR3 extends over 15 amino acids. Germline lookup yields CDR1 ENHRY and CDR2 SYGVKD. Written as DNA, the CDR3 is TGTGCCATCAGTGAGGGTCGCAGCCTTTCCTACGAGCAGTACTTC. The encoded protein is CAISEGRSLSYEQYF.

This clonotype has a handful of counts. The rearrangement joins TRBV5-1 to TRBJ2-5; D may match TRBD1 or TRBD2 (5 bases each). There are 17 residues in the CDR3. The ends were cut back, 0 bases at V and 4 bases at J, with 19 bases in the middle. Looked up from germline, CDR1 is SGHRS and CDR2 is YFSETQ. The CDR3: CASSLAAGSAAVETQYF. Here the CDR3 DNA reads TGCGCCAGCAGCTTGGCGGCAGGGAGTGCAGCAGTAGAGACCCAGTACTTC.

The V and J genes are TRBV11-1 and TRBJ2-1, with 10 bases fitting TRBD1. Trimming at V came to 6 bases and at J to 7 bases, leaving 12 bases not matched to a gene. This CDR3 spans 16 amino acids. From germline, CDR1 is SGHAT and CDR2 FQDESV (reference sequence). CDR3 DNA: TGTGCCAGCAGTCCTACCGGGACAGGGGATCGGAATGAGCAGTTCTTC. Translation gives CASSPTGTGDRNEQFF. The entire variable domain, with the rest obtained from reference TRBV11-1 and TRBJ2-1, is as follows: EAEVAQSPRYKITEKSQAVAFWCDPISGHATLYWYRQILGQGPELLVQFQDESVVDDSQLPKDRFSAERLKGVDSTLKIQPAELGDSAMYLCASSPTGTGDRNEQFFGPGTRLTVL.

This clonotype was observed a handful of times. The chain uses TRBV27 and TRBJ1-1; D is unresolved. Germline CDR1 and CDR2: MNHEY and SMNVEV (reference sequence). There are 13 residues in the CDR3. Trimming removed 8 bases at V and 0 bases at J, with 10 bases between. The CDR3 nucleotides are TGTGCCAGCTTAGGCATCATGAACACTGAAGCTTTCTTT. Its translation is CASLGIMNTEAFF.

This clonotype was detected a few times. V is TRBV12-3 or TRBV12-4 and J is TRBJ1-1; D possibly corresponds to TRBD1 (6 bases). Trimming took off 2 bases at V and 8 bases at J, with 15 bases between the two ends. There are 14 residues in the CDR3. The CDR3 sequence is CASSLTQGHLEAFF. CDR3 DNA sequence: TGTGCCAGCAGTTTAACACAGGGTCACCTAGAAGCTTTCTTT.

This clonotype has a handful of counts. V and J are TRBV7-6 and TRBJ2-6; TRBD2 matches 13 bases. The CDR3 consists of 19 residues. Germline lookup yields CDR1 SGHVS and CDR2 FNYEAQ. Losses at the gene ends were 3 bases for V and 4 bases for J; bases not matched to a gene: 9. CDR3 sequence (DNA): TGTGCCAGCAGCTTTGGACTAGCGGGAGTATCTGGAGGGGCCAACGTCCTGACTTTC. Protein: CASSFGLAGVSGGANVLTF.